This entry describes one TCR beta chain. This receptor's antigen is unknown. Qualities for individual bases were not recorded, and no much larger clone is one base off. The protocol used for the library was the immunoSEQ multiplex PCR assay. TCRdb mirrors the immuneACCESS table, restricted to in-frame sequences. Some clones are absent from its copies; in checked studies, under half trace to an unresolved V gene, and the reason for the others is unknown. In this sample the table shows 75,000 to 100,000 clones, roughly 89% of which occur a single time. The biggest ten clones account for about 2.9% of the sample. These data belong to a study of control samples from healthy donors and cancer patients (TCRdb year 2020). The clonotype comes from a human donor in good health. The donor label of this sample is uncertain. Sequencing was done on a sample of blood.

The DNA sequence is given as TGCGCCAGCAGCGCCTGGGGGTTGTCAAGAAACACCATATATTTT. This codes for CASSAWGLSRNTIYF. Here the chain combines TRBV5-1 and TRBJ1-3, and the D gene may be TRBD1, 5 bases matching. The CDR3 has 15 amino acids, counting the end cysteine and phenylalanine. Solely the CDR3 DNA is kept, with 45 bases framed from the first base. Trimming at the junction amounts to 4 bases on V and 5 bases on J, and the germline ends lie 16 bases apart. The germline V gene yields SGHRS for CDR1 and YFSETQ for CDR2.